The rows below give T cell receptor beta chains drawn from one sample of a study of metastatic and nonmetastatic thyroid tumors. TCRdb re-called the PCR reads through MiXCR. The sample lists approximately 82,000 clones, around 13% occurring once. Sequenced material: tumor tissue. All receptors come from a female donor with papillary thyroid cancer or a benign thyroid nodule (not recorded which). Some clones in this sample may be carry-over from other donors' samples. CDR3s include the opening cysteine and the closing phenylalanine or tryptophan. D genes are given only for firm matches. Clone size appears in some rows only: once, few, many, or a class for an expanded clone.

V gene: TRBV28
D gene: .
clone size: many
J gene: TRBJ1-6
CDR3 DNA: TGTGCCAGCAGTAACACGCGTACGGATCCGAATTCACCCCTCCACTTT
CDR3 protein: CASSNTRTDPNSPLHF

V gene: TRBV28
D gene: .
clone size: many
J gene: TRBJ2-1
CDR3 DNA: TGTGCCAGCGGGATAGAGGGTGAGCAGTTCTTC
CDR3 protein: CASGIEGEQFF

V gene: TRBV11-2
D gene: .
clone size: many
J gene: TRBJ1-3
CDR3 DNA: TGTGCCAGCAGCGCGACGCGCAGCTCTGGAAACACCATATATTTT
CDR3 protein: CASSATRSSGNTIYF

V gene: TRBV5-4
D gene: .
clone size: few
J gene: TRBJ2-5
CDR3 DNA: TGTGCCAGCAGCTTGGGGGGGGACCAAGAGACCCAGTACTTC
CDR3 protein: CASSLGGDQETQYF

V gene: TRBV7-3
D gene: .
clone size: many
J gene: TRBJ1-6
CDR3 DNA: TGTGCCAGCAGCTTAAATAGGGATTCACCCCTCCACTTT
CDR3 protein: CASSLNRDSPLHF

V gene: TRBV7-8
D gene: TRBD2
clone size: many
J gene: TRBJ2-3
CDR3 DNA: TGTGCCAGCAGCTCCCCGGGACTAGCGGCCACAGATACGCAGTATTTT
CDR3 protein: CASSSPGLAATDTQYF

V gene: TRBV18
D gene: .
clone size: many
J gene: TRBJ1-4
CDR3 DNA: TGTGCCAGCTCACCACCCTGGGTCAGGGGTGACGAAAAACTGTTTTTT
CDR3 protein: CASSPPWVRGDEKLFF

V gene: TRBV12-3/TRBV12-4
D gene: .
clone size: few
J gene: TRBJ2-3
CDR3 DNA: TGTGCCTGCAGTTTGCAGGTAAAATTCACAGATACGCAGTATTTT
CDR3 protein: CACSLQVKFTDTQYF

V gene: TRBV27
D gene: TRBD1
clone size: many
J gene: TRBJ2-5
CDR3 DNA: TGTGCCAGCAGTTCCGGACAGGGGAGTTGGGAGACCCAGTACTTC
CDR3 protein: CASSSGQGSWETQYF

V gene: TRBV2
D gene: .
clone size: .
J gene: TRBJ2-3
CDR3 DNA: TGTGCCAGCGGTGCAGAGTCGGGTACAGATACGCAGTATTTT
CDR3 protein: CASGAESGTDTQYF

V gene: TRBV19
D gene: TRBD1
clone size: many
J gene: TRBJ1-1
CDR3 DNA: TGTGCCAGTAGTAGGGGACAGCCTGAAGCTTTCTTT
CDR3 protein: CASSRGQPEAFF

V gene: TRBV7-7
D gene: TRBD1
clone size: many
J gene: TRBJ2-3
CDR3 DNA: TGTGCTAGCAGCCCAACCAAGGGGGACAGGGGTTACACAGATACGCAGTATTTT
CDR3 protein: CASSPTKGDRGYTDTQYF

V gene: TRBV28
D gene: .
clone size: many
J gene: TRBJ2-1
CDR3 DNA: TGTGCCAGCAGTCAAAATCGGAAAGAGCAGTTCTTC
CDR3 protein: CASSQNRKEQFF

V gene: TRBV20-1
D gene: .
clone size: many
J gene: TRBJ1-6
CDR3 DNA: TGCAGTACGACGGAGGGAACTCGGGGCTCTATCTATAATTCACCCCTCCACTTT
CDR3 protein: CSTTEGTRGSIYNSPLHF

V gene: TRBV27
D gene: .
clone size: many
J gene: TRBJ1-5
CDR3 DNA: TGTGCCAGCAGTTTACGGGCAGTGAACAATCAGCCCCAGCATTTT
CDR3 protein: CASSLRAVNNQPQHF

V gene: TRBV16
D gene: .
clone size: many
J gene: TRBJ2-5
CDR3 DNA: TGTGCCAGCAGATCGGACAAGGTAGCTTGGGAGACCCAGTACTTC
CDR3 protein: CASRSDKVAWETQYF

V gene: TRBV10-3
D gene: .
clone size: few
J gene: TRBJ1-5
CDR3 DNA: TGCGCCATCATCCAGAGGGACGCCACTCAGCCCCAGCATTTT
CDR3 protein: CAIIQRDATQPQHF

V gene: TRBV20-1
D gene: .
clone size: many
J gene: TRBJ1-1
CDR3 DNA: TGCAGTGCTCCCCCCCCAGGGGACACTGAAGCTTTCTTT
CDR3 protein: CSAPPPGDTEAFF

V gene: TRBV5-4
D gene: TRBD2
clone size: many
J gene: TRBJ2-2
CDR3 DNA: TGTGCCAGCAGCTCCAGCGGGAGGGCTGCCGGGGAGCTGTTTTTT
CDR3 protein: CASSSSGRAAGELFF